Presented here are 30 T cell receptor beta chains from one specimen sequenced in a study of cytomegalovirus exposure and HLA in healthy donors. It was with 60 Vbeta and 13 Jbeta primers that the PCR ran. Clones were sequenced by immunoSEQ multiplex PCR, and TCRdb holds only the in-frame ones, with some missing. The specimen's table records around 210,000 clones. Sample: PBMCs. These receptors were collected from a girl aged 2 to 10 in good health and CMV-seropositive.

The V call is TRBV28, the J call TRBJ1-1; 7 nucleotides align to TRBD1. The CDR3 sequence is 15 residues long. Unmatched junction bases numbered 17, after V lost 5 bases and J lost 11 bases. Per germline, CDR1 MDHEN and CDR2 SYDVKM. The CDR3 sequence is CASSRHRGALGEAFF. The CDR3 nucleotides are TGTGCCAGCAGTCGCCACAGGGGAGCACTCGGCGAGGCTTTCTTT.

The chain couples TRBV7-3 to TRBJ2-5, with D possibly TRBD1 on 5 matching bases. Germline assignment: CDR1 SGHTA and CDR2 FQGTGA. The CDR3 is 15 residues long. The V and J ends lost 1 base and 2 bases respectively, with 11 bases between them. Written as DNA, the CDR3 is TGTGCCAGCAGCTTAATTGGGCAGGGACAAGAGACCCAGTACTTC. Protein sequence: CASSLIGQGQETQYF.

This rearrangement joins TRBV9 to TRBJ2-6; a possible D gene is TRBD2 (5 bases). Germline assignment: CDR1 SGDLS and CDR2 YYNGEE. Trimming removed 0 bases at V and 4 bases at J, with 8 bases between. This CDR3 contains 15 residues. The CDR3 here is CASSVVGVGANVLTF. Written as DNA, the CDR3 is TGTGCCAGCAGCGTAGTCGGGGTAGGGGCCAACGTCCTGACTTTC.

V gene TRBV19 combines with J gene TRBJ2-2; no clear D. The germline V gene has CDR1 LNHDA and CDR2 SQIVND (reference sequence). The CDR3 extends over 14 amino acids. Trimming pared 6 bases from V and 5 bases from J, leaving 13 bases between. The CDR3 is CASRRLPETGELFF. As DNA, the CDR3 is TGTGCCAGTAGGAGACTTCCCGAAACCGGGGAGCTGTTTTTT.

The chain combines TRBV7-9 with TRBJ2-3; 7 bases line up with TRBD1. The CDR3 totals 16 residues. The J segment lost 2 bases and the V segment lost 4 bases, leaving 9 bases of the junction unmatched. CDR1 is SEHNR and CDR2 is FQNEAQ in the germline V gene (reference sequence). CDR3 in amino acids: CASSSPRQGPTDTQYF. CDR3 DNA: TGTGCCAGCAGCTCGCCCCGACAGGGTCCCACAGATACGCAGTATTTT.

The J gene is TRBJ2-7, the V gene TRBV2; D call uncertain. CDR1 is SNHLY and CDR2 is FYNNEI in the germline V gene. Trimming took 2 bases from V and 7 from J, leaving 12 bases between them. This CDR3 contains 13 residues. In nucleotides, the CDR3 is TGTGCCAGCAGTGAAAAGGAGTCGGCTGAGCAGTACTTC. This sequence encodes CASSEKESAEQYF. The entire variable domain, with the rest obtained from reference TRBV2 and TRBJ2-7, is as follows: EPEVTQTPSHQVTQMGQEVILRCVPISNHLYFYWYRQILGQKVEFLVSFYNNEISEKSEIFDDQFSVERPDGSNFTLKIRSTKLEDSAMYFCASSEKESAEQYFGPGTRLTVT.

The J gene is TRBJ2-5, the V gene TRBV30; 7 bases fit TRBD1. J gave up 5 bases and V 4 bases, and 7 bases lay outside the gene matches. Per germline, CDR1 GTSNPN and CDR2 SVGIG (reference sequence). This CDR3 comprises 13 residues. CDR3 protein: CAWTGRGLETQYF. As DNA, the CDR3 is TGTGCCTGGACGGGTAGGGGGCTTGAGACCCAGTACTTC.

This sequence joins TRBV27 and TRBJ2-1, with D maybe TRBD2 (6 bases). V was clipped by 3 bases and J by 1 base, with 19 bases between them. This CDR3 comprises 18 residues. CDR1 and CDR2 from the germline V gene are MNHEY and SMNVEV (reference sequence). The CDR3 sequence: CASSFASALPISYNEQFF. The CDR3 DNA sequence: TGTGCCAGCAGTTTCGCTAGCGCTCTACCGATTTCCTACAATGAGCAGTTCTTC.

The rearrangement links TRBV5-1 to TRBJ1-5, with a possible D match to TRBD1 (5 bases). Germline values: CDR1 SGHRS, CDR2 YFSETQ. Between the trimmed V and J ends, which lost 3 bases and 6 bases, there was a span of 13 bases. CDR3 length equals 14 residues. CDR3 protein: CASSYRQGGQPQHF. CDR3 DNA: TGCGCCAGCAGCTACCGTCAGGGAGGTCAGCCCCAGCATTTT.

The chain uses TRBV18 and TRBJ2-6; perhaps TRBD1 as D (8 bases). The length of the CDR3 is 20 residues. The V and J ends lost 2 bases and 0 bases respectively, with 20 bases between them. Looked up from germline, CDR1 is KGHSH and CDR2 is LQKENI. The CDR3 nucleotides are TGTGCCAGCTCACCATACTCGACGGACAGGGACTACTCTGGGGCCAACGTCCTGACTTTC. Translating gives CASSPYSTDRDYSGANVLTF.

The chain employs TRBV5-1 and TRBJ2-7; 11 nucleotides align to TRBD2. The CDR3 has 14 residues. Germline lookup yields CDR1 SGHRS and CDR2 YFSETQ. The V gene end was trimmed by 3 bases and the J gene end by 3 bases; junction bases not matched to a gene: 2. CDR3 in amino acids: CASSYGLAGYEQYF. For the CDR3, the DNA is TGCGCCAGCAGCTACGGACTAGCGGGCTACGAGCAGTACTTC.

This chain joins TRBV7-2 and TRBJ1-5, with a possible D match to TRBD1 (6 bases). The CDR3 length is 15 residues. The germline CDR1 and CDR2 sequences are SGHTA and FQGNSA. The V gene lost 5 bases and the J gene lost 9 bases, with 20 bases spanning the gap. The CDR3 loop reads CASSTLTQGQGPQHF. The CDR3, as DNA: TGTGCCAGCAGCACCCTCACACAGGGACAAGGGCCCCAGCATTTT.

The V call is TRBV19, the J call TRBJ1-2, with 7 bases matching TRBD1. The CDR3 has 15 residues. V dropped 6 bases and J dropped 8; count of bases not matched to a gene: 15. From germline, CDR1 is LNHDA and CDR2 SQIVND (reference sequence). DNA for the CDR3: TGTGCCAGTAGAGTGTTTCAGGGACAGCGCTACGGCTACACCTTC. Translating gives CASRVFQGQRYGYTF.

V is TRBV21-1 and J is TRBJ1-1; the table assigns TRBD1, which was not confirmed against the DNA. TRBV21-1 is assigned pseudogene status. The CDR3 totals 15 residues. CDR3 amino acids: CASSKVGSRNTEAFF. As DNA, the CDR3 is TGTGCCAGCAGCAAAGTGGGCTCTCGGAACACTGAAGCTTTCTTT.

CDR3 region: CAISDGGGNEQFF. Written as DNA, the CDR3 is TGTGCCATCAGTGACGGCGGGGGGAATGAGCAGTTCTTC. The chain is built from TRBV10-3 and TRBJ2-1, with TRBD2 matching over 8 bases. V was clipped by 3 bases and J by 7 bases; unmatched bases: 2. Germline loops: CDR1 ENHRY, CDR2 SYGVKD. The CDR3 runs 13 residues.

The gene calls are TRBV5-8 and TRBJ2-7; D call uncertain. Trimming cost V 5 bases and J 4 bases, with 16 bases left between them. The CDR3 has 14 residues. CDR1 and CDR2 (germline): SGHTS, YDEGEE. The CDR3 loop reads CASRSLEFPYEQYF. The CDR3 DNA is TGTGCCAGCAGGAGCTTAGAGTTTCCTTACGAGCAGTACTTC.

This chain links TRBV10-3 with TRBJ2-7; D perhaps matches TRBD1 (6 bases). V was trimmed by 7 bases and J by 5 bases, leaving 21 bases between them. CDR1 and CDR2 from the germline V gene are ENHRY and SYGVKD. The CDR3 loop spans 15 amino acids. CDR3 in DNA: TGTGCCATCACACACTCTCAGGGGTACGCGAACGAGCAGTACTTC. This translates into CAITHSQGYANEQYF.

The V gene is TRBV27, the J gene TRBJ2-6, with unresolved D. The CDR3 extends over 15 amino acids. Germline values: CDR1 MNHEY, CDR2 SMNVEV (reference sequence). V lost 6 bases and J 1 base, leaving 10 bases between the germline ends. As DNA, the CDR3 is TGTGCCAGCAGCCACCGGGTATCTGGGGCCAACGTCCTGACTTTC. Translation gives CASSHRVSGANVLTF.

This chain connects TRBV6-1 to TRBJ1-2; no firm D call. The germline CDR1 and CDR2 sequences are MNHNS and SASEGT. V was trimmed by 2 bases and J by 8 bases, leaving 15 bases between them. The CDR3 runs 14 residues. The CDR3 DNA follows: TGTGCCAGCAGTGAAAACCCTACCCCATGGGGCTACACCTTC. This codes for CASSENPTPWGYTF.

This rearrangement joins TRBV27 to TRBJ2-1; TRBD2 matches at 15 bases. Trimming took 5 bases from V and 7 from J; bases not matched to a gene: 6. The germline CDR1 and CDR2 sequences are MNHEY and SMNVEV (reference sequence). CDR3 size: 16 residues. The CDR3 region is CASSRTSGRADNEQFF. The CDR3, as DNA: TGTGCCAGCAGTCGGACTAGCGGGAGGGCCGATAATGAGCAGTTCTTC.

The CDR3: CASSESGASSSTDTQYF. The CDR3, as DNA: TGCGCCAGCAGTGAGTCTGGGGCCTCCTCGTCCACAGATACGCAGTATTTT. The chain recombines TRBV10-1 with TRBJ2-3; D may be TRBD1 (5 bases). The CDR3 is 17 residues long. The ends were cut back, 0 bases at V and 2 bases at J, with 15 bases in the middle. Germline CDR1 is WNHNN and CDR2 is SYGVQD (reference sequence).

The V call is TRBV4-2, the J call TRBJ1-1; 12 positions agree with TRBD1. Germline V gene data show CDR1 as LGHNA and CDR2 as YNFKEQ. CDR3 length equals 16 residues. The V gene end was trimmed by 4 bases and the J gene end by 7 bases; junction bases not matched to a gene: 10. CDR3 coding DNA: TGTGCCAGCAGCCGAACCCCGGGACAGGGGGCGGGTGAAGCTTTCTTT. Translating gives CASSRTPGQGAGEAFF.

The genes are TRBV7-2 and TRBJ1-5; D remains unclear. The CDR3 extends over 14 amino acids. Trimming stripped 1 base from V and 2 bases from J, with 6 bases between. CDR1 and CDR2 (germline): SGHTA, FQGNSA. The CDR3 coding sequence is TGTGCCAGCAGCTTAGTCAGTGGCAATCAGCCCCAGCATTTT. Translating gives CASSLVSGNQPQHF. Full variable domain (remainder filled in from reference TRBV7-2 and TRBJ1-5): GAGVSQSPSNKVTEKGKDVELRCDPISGHTALYWYRQSLGQGLEFLIYFQGNSAPDKSGLPSDRFSAERTGGSVSTLTIQRTQQEDSAVYLCASSLVSGNQPQHFGDGTRLSIL.

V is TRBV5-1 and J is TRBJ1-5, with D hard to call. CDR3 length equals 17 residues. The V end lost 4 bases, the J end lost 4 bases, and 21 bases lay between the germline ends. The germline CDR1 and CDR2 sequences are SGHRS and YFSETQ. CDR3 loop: CASSVGPESALNQPQHF. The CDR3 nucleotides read TGCGCCAGCAGCGTTGGGCCCGAGTCGGCATTAAATCAGCCCCAGCATTTT.

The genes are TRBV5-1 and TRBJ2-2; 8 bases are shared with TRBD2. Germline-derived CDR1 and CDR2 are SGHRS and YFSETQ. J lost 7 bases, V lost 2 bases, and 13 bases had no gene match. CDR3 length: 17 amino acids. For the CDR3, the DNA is TGCGCCAGCAGCTTAGTGGTCCAGCGGGAGCGGATCGGGGAGCTGTTTTTT. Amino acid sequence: CASSLVVQRERIGELFF.

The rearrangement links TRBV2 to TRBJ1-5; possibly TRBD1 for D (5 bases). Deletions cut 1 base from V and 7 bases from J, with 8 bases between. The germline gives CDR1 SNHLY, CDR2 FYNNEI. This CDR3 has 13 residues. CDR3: CASSEERGQPQHF. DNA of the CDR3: TGTGCCAGCAGTGAAGAAAGGGGCCAGCCCCAGCATTTT.

In DNA form, the CDR3 reads TGTGCCAGCAGTAGCCTCTCTGGAAACACCATATATTTT. This encodes CASSSLSGNTIYF. This chain joins TRBV27 and TRBJ1-3; D not certain. V was clipped by 5 bases and J by 0 bases, with 5 bases between them. CDR3 length: 13 amino acids. Germline V gives CDR1 MNHEY, CDR2 SMNVEV (reference sequence).

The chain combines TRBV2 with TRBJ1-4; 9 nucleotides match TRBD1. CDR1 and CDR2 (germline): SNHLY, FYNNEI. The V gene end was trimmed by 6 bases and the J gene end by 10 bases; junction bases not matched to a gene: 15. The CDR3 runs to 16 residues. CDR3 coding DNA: TGTGCCAGCAGAAGGGACAGGGAAACTCGTTCTGTAAAACTGTTTTTT. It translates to CASRRDRETRSVKLFF.

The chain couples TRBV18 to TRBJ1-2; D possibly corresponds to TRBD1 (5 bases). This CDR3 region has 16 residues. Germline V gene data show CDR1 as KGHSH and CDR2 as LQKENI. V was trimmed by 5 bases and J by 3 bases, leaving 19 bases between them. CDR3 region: CASSKSRERIDYGYTF. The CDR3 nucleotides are TGTGCCAGCTCAAAATCCAGGGAACGGATCGACTATGGCTACACCTTC.

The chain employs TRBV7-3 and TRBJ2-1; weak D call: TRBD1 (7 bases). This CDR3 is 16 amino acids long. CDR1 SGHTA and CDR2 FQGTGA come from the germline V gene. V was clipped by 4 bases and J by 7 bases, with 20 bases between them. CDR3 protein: CASSSLQGGLSNEQFF. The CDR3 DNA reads TGTGCCAGCAGCTCCCTTCAGGGGGGCCTCTCTAATGAGCAGTTCTTC.